This T cell receptor beta chain was observed in a study of T-cell reconstitution after alpha-beta-depleted transplantation in children (dated by TCRdb to 2016 to 2018). Concerning the study at large: The study quantitatively tracked T-cell immune reconstitution after TCRalphabeta/CD19-depleted allogeneic hematopoietic cell transplantation in children using TCR repertoire profiling.

The protocol used for the library was PCR. The sample was run on an Illumina HiSeq 2500. To normalize quantification of the TCRbeta repertoire, the TCR libraries were built with molecular barcoding that relied on unique molecular identifiers. TCRdb trimmed the raw reads at Q25, called clones with MiXCR and kept productive beta chains. For every CDR3 protein sequence, its rows merge into one entry that carries the most common genes and DNA. The sample contains just over 950,000 distinct CDR3 sequences, 25% to 30% of them found a single time. The ten biggest clones cover more than 25% of the sample. This clonotype was counted only a few times. It has no known antigen specificity. Base qualities are not recorded, but no much larger clone differs from it by a single base. Study-wide findings and limitations: The high TCRbeta diversity at day 60 in some patients was ascribed to recipient T cells and intrathymic progenitors that had survived conditioning. Over subsequent months, a decline in hyperexpanded clone frequencies was noted, and after one year, T-cell counts and TCRbeta diversity were mostly ascribed to newly produced T cells. The apparently early alphabetaT-cell count recovery about two months after transplant was reportedly dependent on only several hundred rapidly expanded clones derived from non-depleted graft cells.

CDR1 is given as SGDLS and CDR2 as YYNGEE, both from the germline V gene. Trimming takes 4 bases from V and 1 base from J, and the germline ends sit 18 bases apart. The CDR3 has 16 amino acids, counting the end cysteine and phenylalanine. Only the CDR3 region is kept as DNA, spanning 48 bases read in frame from base 1. Read against the paper, the sample's treatment or condition label means: allogeneic hematopoietic cell transplantation with graft depleted of TCRalphabeta T cells and CD19 B cells. The transplant recipients were children given TCRalphabeta/CD19-depleted allogeneic hematopoietic cell grafts.

The TCR comes from a boy less than two years old who had a stem cell transplant for SCID, so the T cells may come from the graft donor. Sequencing was performed on PBMCs, mostly from graft donor cells, taken 360 days after TCRalphabeta/CD19-depleted stem cell transplant. Rearrangement joined TRBV9 to TRBJ2-7; the D gene lacks a confident call. The nucleotide sequence reads TGTGCCAGCAGCCCCCAGAATCGATTCCCTTCCTACGAGCAGTACTTC. It encodes CASSPQNRFPSYEQYF.